The 14 T cell receptor beta chains below come from one sample, sequenced in a study of shared clonotypes between healthy human individuals. The method was immunoSEQ multiplex PCR; TCRdb's version includes in-frame clones alone and lacks a portion of them. The sample yields over a million clones, more than 60% seen once. The sample taken for sequencing was memory CD4+ T cells sorted from blood. The subset here: CD45RA-negative fraction. These receptors all come from a man aged 18-30 years in good health.

The chain employs TRBV5-1 and TRBJ2-6; the match to TRBD1 covers 8 bases. The V segment lost 9 bases and the J segment 0 bases; nucleotides outside the gene matches: 11. The CDR3 is 17 residues long. Germline V gene lookup returns CDR1 SGHRS and CDR2 YFSETQ. The CDR3 nucleotides are TGCGCCACCACCTCAGGGACAGGTTCCTCTGGGGCCAACGTCCTGACTTTC. Translation: CATTSGTGSSGANVLTF.

This clone was observed a handful of times. The germline gene is not matched at one end of the junction; a read error may be the cause. The V gene is TRBV7-7, the J gene TRBJ1-3, with D unresolved. There are 13 residues in the CDR3. From germline, CDR1 is SSHAT and CDR2 FNYEAQ (reference sequence). The CDR3 DNA is TGTGCTAGCAGCTCAGACTCTGGAAACACCATATATTTT. It translates to CASSSDSGNTIYF.

This clone was observed a handful of times. The chain is built from TRBV14 and TRBJ1-1; TRBD1 is a possible D gene (5 bases). Germline-derived CDR1 and CDR2 are SGHDN and FVKESK. The CDR3 has 14 amino acids. Trimming removed 4 bases from V and 4 bases from J, with 13 bases in between. CDR3 in DNA: TGTGCCAGCAGCCCCCCAGGGTATCGCACTGAAGCTTTCTTT. This gives the protein CASSPPGYRTEAFF.

The chain recombines TRBV30 with TRBJ2-7; TRBD2 matches at 7 bases. Germline CDR1 GTSNPN, CDR2 SVGIG (reference sequence). The V and J ends lost 2 bases and 3 bases, in that order; junction bases with no gene match: 10. The CDR3 length is 15 residues. The CDR3 protein is CAWSSRLADYYEQYF. The CDR3 coding sequence is TGTGCCTGGAGTTCCCGTCTAGCGGACTACTACGAGCAGTACTTC.

Points on this clone: Other DNA sequences in this sample translate to the same CDR3. The DNA for the CDR3 is TGCGCCAGCAGTGAGGGCGGGTCTGGGGCCAACGTCCTGACTTTC. Protein: CASSEGGSGANVLTF. This chain connects TRBV10-1 to TRBJ2-6; tentatively, D is TRBD2 (5 bases). The V end was cut by 2 bases, the J end by 1 base, with 6 bases between. There are 15 residues in the CDR3. Germline-derived CDR1 and CDR2 are WNHNN and SYGVQD (reference sequence).

This clone was seen a few times. The V call is TRBV4-1, the J call TRBJ1-6, with TRBD1 matching over 7 bases. The V gene's germline CDR1 is MGHRA and CDR2 YSYEKL. The CDR3 consists of 17 residues. The trim removed 4 bases at V and 10 bases at J, leaving 16 bases unmatched. For the CDR3, the DNA is TGCGCCAGCAGCCCCCAGACAGGGACAGTCGGAGTCTCACCCCTCCACTTT. Its protein product is CASSPQTGTVGVSPLHF.

This clone was recorded only once. This chain connects TRBV6-4 to TRBJ2-3; D not certain. Germline V gene lookup returns CDR1 MRHNA and CDR2 SNTAGT. The ends were cut back, 2 bases at V and 0 bases at J, with 9 bases in the middle. CDR3 length: 15 residues. CDR3 bases: TGTGCCAGCAGTGACGGTAGGCGAAGCACAGATACGCAGTATTTT. The encoded protein is CASSDGRRSTDTQYF.

The rearrangement links TRBV5-4 to TRBJ2-5, with TRBD2 matching 7 bases. Germline V gene lookup returns CDR1 SGHNT and CDR2 YYREEE (reference sequence). Losses at the gene ends were 0 bases for V and 4 bases for J; bases not matched to a gene: 6. This CDR3 is 15 amino acids long. This chain's CDR3 is CASSLGGGKGETQYF. In DNA form, the CDR3 reads TGTGCCAGCAGCTTGGGGGGAGGGAAGGGAGAGACCCAGTACTTC.

CDR3 in amino acids: CASSQDRSSGRREQYF. CDR3 nucleotides: TGTGCCAGCAGCCAAGATCGGTCTAGCGGGAGACGCGAGCAGTACTTC. The rearrangement links TRBV14 to TRBJ2-7; 10 positions agree with TRBD2. Unmatched junction bases numbered 8, after V lost 0 bases and J lost 6 bases. The CDR3 is 16 amino acids. CDR1 is SGHDN and CDR2 is FVKESK in the germline V gene. Using reference TRBV14 and TRBJ2-7 for the parts outside the CDR3, the full variable domain is EAGVTQFPSHSVIEKGQTVTLRCDPISGHDNLYWYRRVMGKEIKFLLHFVKESKQDESGMPNNRFLAERTGGTYSTLKVQPAELEDSGVYFCASSQDRSSGRREQYFGPGTRLTVT.

This clone was seen a single time. The sample has other DNA sequences that encode this CDR3 too. The V gene is TRBV18, the J gene TRBJ1-1; D unclear. The CDR3 loop spans 13 amino acids. Per germline, CDR1 KGHSH and CDR2 LQKENI. The germline V and J ends were trimmed by 3 bases and 6 bases, with 11 bases remaining between them. The CDR3 loop is CASSPLQDAEAFF. The CDR3 DNA sequence: TGTGCCAGCTCACCCCTCCAGGACGCTGAAGCTTTCTTT.

This chain uses TRBV11-2 with TRBJ1-6; D might be TRBD1 (5 bases). Trimming took 5 bases from V and 7 from J, leaving 9 bases between them. The CDR3 length is 13 residues. CDR1 is SGHAT, CDR2 FQNNGV, per germline. The CDR3 loop is CASSGADNSPLHF. The CDR3 DNA sequence: TGTGCCAGCAGCGGGGCGGACAATTCACCCCTCCACTTT.

The rearrangement links TRBV7-8 to TRBJ1-2; 9 bases agree with TRBD1. The CDR3 contains 15 residues. J lost 1 base, V lost 3 bases, and 3 bases had no gene match. Germline CDR1 and CDR2: SGHVS and FQNEAQ. In nucleotides, the CDR3 is TGTGCCAGCAGCTTCGGGACAGGGAATAACTATGGCTACACCTTC. As protein: CASSFGTGNNYGYTF.

The chain carries TRBV5-1 and TRBJ2-1, with 8 positions matching TRBD2. The CDR3 runs to 15 residues. Germline CDR1 SGHRS, CDR2 YFSETQ. With V trimmed by 6 bases and J by 1 base, 6 bases remained unmatched. For the CDR3, the DNA is TGCGCCAGCAACCCCAGCGGGGGTTCCTACAATGAGCAGTTCTTC. Protein: CASNPSGGSYNEQFF.

The V call is TRBV10-3, the J call TRBJ1-2; no firm D call. The CDR3 loop spans 14 amino acids. Germline values: CDR1 ENHRY, CDR2 SYGVKD. Trimming stripped 6 bases from V and 4 bases from J, with 15 bases between. CDR3: CAIRAPALGYGYTF. In DNA form, the CDR3 reads TGTGCCATCAGGGCCCCGGCCCTGGGCTATGGCTACACCTTC.